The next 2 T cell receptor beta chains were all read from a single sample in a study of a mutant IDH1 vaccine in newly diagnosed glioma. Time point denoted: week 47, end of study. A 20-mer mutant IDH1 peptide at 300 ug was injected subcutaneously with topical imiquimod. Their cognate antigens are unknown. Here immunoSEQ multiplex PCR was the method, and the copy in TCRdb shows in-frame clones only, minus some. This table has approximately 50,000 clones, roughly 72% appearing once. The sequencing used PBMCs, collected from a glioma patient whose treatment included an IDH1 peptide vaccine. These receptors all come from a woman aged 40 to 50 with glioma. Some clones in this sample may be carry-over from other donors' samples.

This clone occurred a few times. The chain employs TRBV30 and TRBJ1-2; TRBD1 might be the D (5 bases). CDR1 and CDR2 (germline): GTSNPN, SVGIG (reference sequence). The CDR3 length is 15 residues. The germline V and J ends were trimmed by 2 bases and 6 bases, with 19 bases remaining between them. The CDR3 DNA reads TGTGCCTGGAGTCTATCCGGGACCATTAGCCATGGCTACACCTTC. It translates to CAWSLSGTISHGYTF.

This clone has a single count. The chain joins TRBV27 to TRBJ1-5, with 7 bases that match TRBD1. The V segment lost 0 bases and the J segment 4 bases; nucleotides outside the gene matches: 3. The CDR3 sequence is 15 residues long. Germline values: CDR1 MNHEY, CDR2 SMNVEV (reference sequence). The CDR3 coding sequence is TGTGCCAGCAGTTTATCGAGGGGACAGAATCAGCCCCAGCATTTT. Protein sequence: CASSLSRGQNQPQHF.